This TCR beta chain was sequenced for a study of blood T cell repertoires in COVID-19. Profiling relied on immunoSEQ multiplex PCR, and the TCRdb table lists in-frame clones only, not all of them. The sample consists of roughly 180,000 clones, almost 85% of them appearing once. V was shortened by 7 bases and J by 5 bases, with 12 bases between the two germline ends. The CDR3 extends over 13 amino acids. The germline gives CDR1 ENHRY, CDR2 SYGVKD. The specimen sequenced was PBMCs or T cells enriched from blood (not recorded which). The V call is TRBV10-3, the J call TRBJ2-1; D is perhaps TRBD2 (5 bases). The clonotype was recovered from a man between 45 and 60 years old who had recovered from COVID-19. The CDR3, as DNA: TGTGCCATCAACACCGGGGAGAACAATGAGCAGTTCTTC. Translated, it gives CAINTGENNEQFF.